This is a list of T cell receptor beta chains from one sample in a study of siplizumab effects on memory and regulatory T cells. Assay used: immunoSEQ multiplex PCR; TCRdb lists only in-frame clones, some missing. The sample holds more than 75,000 clones; about 96% are singletons and the top ten take 0.025% to 0.035%. The sequenced material came from naive CD4+ T cells sorted from blood. The receptors stem from a human donor in good health. Both conserved end residues are part of each CDR3.

TRBV18	TRBJ2-1	CASTDTYNEQFF
TRBV5-1	TRBJ2-4	CASSLENRTGGPERAKNIQYF
TRBV7-9	TRBJ1-1	CASSYLGGSGTEAFF
TRBV27	TRBJ2-2	CASRVAGGPPGELFF
TRBV4-1	TRBJ2-7	CASSQPGQGSYEQYF
TRBV10-3	TRBJ1-1	CAISESETLNTEAFF
TRBV6-5	TRBJ1-2	CASSLDMGYGYTF
TRBV11-2	TRBJ2-2	CASSLVVPTGELFF
TRBV6-6	TRBJ1-1	CASKGTDNMNTEAFF
TRBV30	TRBJ1-6	CAWSLRAGVNSPLHF
TRBV20-1	TRBJ1-1	CSATENTEAFF
TRBV29-1	TRBJ2-7	CSVEGASYEQYF
TRBV6-5	TRBJ2-7	CASSQRTGRSDEQYF
TRBV27	TRBJ1-2	CASSLRDSNGYTF
TRBV5-6	TRBJ2-7	CASSFQAGVSYEQYF
TRBV5-4	TRBJ1-2	CASSLEGPTSYGYTF
TRBV11-3	TRBJ1-1	CASSARGGNTEAFF
TRBV4-3	TRBJ1-2	CASSQGTANYGYTF
TRBV5-1	TRBJ2-1	CASSLTVGNEQFF
TRBV11-3	TRBJ1-1	CASSSNRGTEAFF
TRBV5-1	TRBJ2-5	CASSYGQAQTQYF
TRBV4-1	TRBJ2-1	CASRLGQAIDEQFF
TRBV30	TRBJ1-4	CAWSVGGRNEKLFF
TRBV5-1	TRBJ1-4	CASSTAGVTNEKLFF
TRBV15	TRBJ2-5	CATSKYEGETQYF
TRBV11-2	TRBJ2-5	CASSAGLKETQYF
TRBV6-1	TRBJ1-2	CASSEARGGYGYTF
TRBV6-5	TRBJ1-2	CASTQTFGVGYTF
TRBV5-1	TRBJ1-4	CASSTRGHDGNEKLFF
TRBV6-6	TRBJ1-1	CASSRRDRGTEAFF
TRBV19	TRBJ2-2	CASSIVGRRTGELFF
TRBV25-1	TRBJ1-6	CASSEWTANSPLHF
TRBV5-4	TRBJ2-7	CASSLVGQGTGEQYF
TRBV7-6	TRBJ1-4	CASSRGVATNEKLFF
TRBV18	TRBJ2-1	CASSPGTSSVNEQFF
TRBV28	TRBJ1-6	CASTRQGASPLHF
TRBV20-1	TRBJ2-5	CSARSLSAQYF
TRBV7-9	TRBJ1-4	CASSGGKGTPEKLFF
TRBV13	TRBJ2-7	CASSLWTGKSSYEQYF
TRBV18	TRBJ1-1	CASSPFDRQVEAFF
TRBV11-1	TRBJ1-1	CASSHNRGNTEAFF
TRBV7-2	TRBJ1-2	CASSLVNSAGYTF
TRBV30	TRBJ2-3	CAWSVQSSGTDTQYF
TRBV19	TRBJ2-5	CASSNGRQETQYF
TRBV10-3	TRBJ2-2	CAGSTNTGELFF
TRBV5-1	TRBJ2-7	CASSLGWDRGHEQYF
TRBV10-3	TRBJ2-7	CAIRTVSSYEQYF
TRBV7-9	TRBJ2-3	CASSFTDTTDTQYF